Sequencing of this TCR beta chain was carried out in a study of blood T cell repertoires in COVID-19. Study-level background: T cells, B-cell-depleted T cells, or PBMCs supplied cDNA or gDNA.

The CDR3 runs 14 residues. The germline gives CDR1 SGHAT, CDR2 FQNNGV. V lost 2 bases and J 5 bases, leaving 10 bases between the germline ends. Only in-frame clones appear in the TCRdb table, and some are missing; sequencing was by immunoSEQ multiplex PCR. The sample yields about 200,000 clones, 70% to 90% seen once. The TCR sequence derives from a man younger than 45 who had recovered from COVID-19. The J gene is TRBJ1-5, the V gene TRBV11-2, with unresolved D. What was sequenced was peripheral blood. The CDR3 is CASSLIATHQPQHF. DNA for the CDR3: TGTGCCAGCAGCTTAATCGCCACTCATCAGCCCCAGCATTTT.